The T cell receptor (beta chain) described here comes from a study of OX40 agonist ivuxolimab in advanced cancers. Sequenced by immunoSEQ multiplex PCR; TCRdb stores in-frame clones only, minus some. The sample lists about 61,000 clones; 86% were seen once. This CDR3 comprises 15 residues. V was pared by 6 bases and J by 6 bases, with 13 bases of the junction left unmatched. The V gene's germline CDR1 is MNHEY and CDR2 SVGAGI. The sequence was obtained from an adult with an advanced solid tumor such as melanoma, head and neck, liver or kidney cancer. The starting material was CD4+ or CD8+ T cells sorted from blood, obtained in a trial of the OX40 agonist ivuxolimab. The chain uses TRBV6-5 and TRBJ1-1; the match to TRBD1 covers 7 bases. In DNA form, the CDR3 reads TGTGCCAGCAGACCGGAGGGGAGGGGGCCCGCTGAAGCTTTCTTT. It specifies CASRPEGRGPAEAFF.